These T cell receptor beta chains were read from a single sample in a study of T-cell memory formation after mild COVID-19. TCRdb reprocessed the 5' RACE reads via MiXCR and lists one record per CDR3 protein. The table lists about 400,000 distinct CDR3 sequences, approximately 15% of them singletons. Source material: PBMCs or a T cell subset sorted from them (not recorded which). The receptors originated from a man between 18 and 35 years old who had mild COVID-19 (a few samples of this study predate the infection). Cell type and time point are not known. Both conserved end residues are part of each CDR3. D genes are given only for firm matches. Clone size is not always given. Where it is, it says once, few, many or a class for expanded clones.

cdr3_nt cdr3_aa d_call v_call clone_size j_call
TGCAGTGCTAGAGTTCCTTCCGGGGGGATTGCAGATGAGCAGTTCTTC CSARVPSGGIADEQFF TRBD2 TRBV20-1 few TRBJ2-1
TGTGCCAGCATAAAAACAGGAGACACCGGGGAGCTGTTTTTT CASIKTGDTGELFF . TRBV6-5 few TRBJ2-2
TGTGCCAGCAGTTTAGCGTCGTTTTCCTACAATGAGCAGTTCTTC CASSLASFSYNEQFF . TRBV6-5 many TRBJ2-1
TGTGCCAGTGTGCAGGGGGGGAACACTGAAGCTTTCTTT CASVQGGNTEAFF TRBD1 TRBV12-3/TRBV12-4 . TRBJ1-1
TGCGCCAGCAGCCAATACGAGTGGGCAGGGGGAGCCAAAAACATTCAGTACTTC CASSQYEWAGGAKNIQYF TRBD1 TRBV4-3 . TRBJ2-4
TGCGCCAGCAGCCTGGAGCCAACCCGGGACCGAAGCTCCTACGAGCAGTACTTC CASSLEPTRDRSSYEQYF . TRBV4-3 . TRBJ2-7
TGCAGTGGGGGACAGGACAATTCACCCCTCCACTTT CSGGQDNSPLHF TRBD1 TRBV20-1 few TRBJ1-6
TGTGCCAGCAGCCTAACCGGGACAGGGGGCTATGGCTACACCTTC CASSLTGTGGYGYTF TRBD1 TRBV7-9 few TRBJ1-2
TGTGCCTGGAACCGACCCACAGATACGCAGTATTTT CAWNRPTDTQYF . TRBV30 few TRBJ2-3
TGTGCCAGCAGCATCCAAGCCAATCAGCCCCAGCATTTT CASSIQANQPQHF . TRBV7-9 . TRBJ1-5
TGTGCCAGCAGACCGGGACAGCTAACTTACGATTTCTTC CASRPGQLTYDFF TRBD1 TRBV12-3/TRBV12-4 few TRBJ2-1
TGTGCCACCAGCAGAGATTATCTTAGGTGGAGAAGCAATCAGCCCCAGCATTTT CATSRDYLRWRSNQPQHF . TRBV15 . TRBJ1-5
TGTGCCAGCAGCATGACTAGCGGGGGGCGCACGCAGTATTTT CASSMTSGGRTQYF TRBD2 TRBV5-6 . TRBJ2-3
TGTGCCAGCAGCTTAGTTCTTTGGAACACTGAAGCTTTCTTT CASSLVLWNTEAFF . TRBV7-2 many TRBJ1-1
TGTGCCAGCAGCTTGGGGGTCTCCGCGGGGGAGCAGTACTTC CASSLGVSAGEQYF . TRBV5-4 many TRBJ2-7
TGCAGTGCTGACGCTAACTATGGCTACACCTTC CSADANYGYTF . TRBV20-1 few TRBJ1-2
TGTGCCAGCAGCCAAGATACGCTAGCGGGGGCCACAGATACGCAGTATTTT CASSQDTLAGATDTQYF TRBD2 TRBV4-2 . TRBJ2-3
TGTGCCAGCAGCCAAGGGGGGGTAAAACTGTTTTTT CASSQGGVKLFF . TRBV5-4 few TRBJ1-4
TGTGCCAGCAGCCAGAGGGGAGGCGGGGAGCTGTTTTTT CASSQRGGGELFF . TRBV3-1 . TRBJ2-2
TGTGCCAGCTCACCATTGGAGACCCAGTACTTC CASSPLETQYF . TRBV18 many TRBJ2-5
TGTGCCAGCAGGCTAGGGTCTAGCACAGATACGCAGTATTTT CASRLGSSTDTQYF . TRBV27 few TRBJ2-3
TGCAGTGCTAGAGTTCGGGGGGCAACAGATACGCAGTATTTT CSARVRGATDTQYF . TRBV20-1 . TRBJ2-3
TGTGCCAGCAGTCCACAGGGGGCTCGCAATCAGCCCCAGCATTTT CASSPQGARNQPQHF TRBD1 TRBV6-5 . TRBJ1-5
TGCAGTGCTGTCCCGGCGGGCTACACCTTC CSAVPAGYTF . TRBV20-1 . TRBJ1-2
TGCGCCAGCAGCTTTGACCTGAACACTGAAGCTTTCTTT CASSFDLNTEAFF . TRBV5-1 . TRBJ1-1
TGTGCCAGCGGACGAGAGGGGACCCTGGGGAAAAGGGGTAGCACTGAAGCTTTCTTT CASGREGTLGKRGSTEAFF . TRBV25-1 . TRBJ1-1
TGTGCCAGTGGGACCGGAGACGCAACTAATGAAAAACTGTTTTTT CASGTGDATNEKLFF . TRBV6-1 . TRBJ1-4
TGTGCCAGCAGCCGACCTGGATCGGTCTCCTACGAGCAGTACTTC CASSRPGSVSYEQYF . TRBV7-2 . TRBJ2-7
TGCGCCAGCAGCCCTGACACGTCGGGGGCAGATACGCAGTATTTT CASSPDTSGADTQYF . TRBV5-1 . TRBJ2-3
TGTGCCAGCAGCACGACGGCGGGGATTTACGAGCAGTACTTC CASSTTAGIYEQYF . TRBV11-2 few TRBJ2-7
TGCGCCAGCAGCTTTGGACAGGCGATCTCTGGAAACACCATATATTTT CASSFGQAISGNTIYF TRBD1 TRBV5-1 . TRBJ1-3
TGCAGCGTTGTTATCCGGGACAGTCTAGCCAAAAACATTCAGTACTTC CSVVIRDSLAKNIQYF TRBD1 TRBV29-1 few TRBJ2-4
TGTGCCAGCAGTTTGTTAGCGGGGTCTTACGAGCAGTACTTC CASSLLAGSYEQYF TRBD2 TRBV27 few TRBJ2-7
TGTGCTAGTGGTTTACCGCTCTCAGGGACAGATACGCAGTATTTT CASGLPLSGTDTQYF . TRBV12-5 few TRBJ2-3
TGTGCCAGCAGTCCGGGCGGGGGAGCCCAAGAGACCCAGTACTTC CASSPGGGAQETQYF TRBD2 TRBV28 many TRBJ2-5
TGTGCCAGCAGTTCCCCTGTGAGGGGCCCCATGGAAGCTTTCTTT CASSSPVRGPMEAFF . TRBV6-5 few TRBJ1-1
TGCGCCAGCAGCGGTTCCTCTAGGCGGGGCTACACAGATACGCAGTATTTT CASSGSSRRGYTDTQYF . TRBV4-3 . TRBJ2-3
TGCGCCAGCAGCCAGAAGGCTGGACAGGGCCTTCCAGGTGGCAACTATGGCTACACCTTC CASSQKAGQGLPGGNYGYTF TRBD1 TRBV4-1 few TRBJ1-2
TGCGCCAGCAGCCCGCGGGTAGCGGGGGCTGGCACCGGGGAGCTGTTTTTT CASSPRVAGAGTGELFF TRBD2 TRBV5-1 . TRBJ2-2
TGTGCCAGCACAAAACCCCTCCGAACTGGGGCCAACGTCCTGACTTTC CASTKPLRTGANVLTF . TRBV6-2/TRBV6-3 few TRBJ2-6
TGTGCCAGCAGTTCGGCCGGGCTGTCACCCCTCCACTTT CASSSAGLSPLHF . TRBV7-9 . TRBJ1-6
TGTGCCAGCAGTTACTCTCTGAGTCCCCCGGGGGAGACCCAGTACTTC CASSYSLSPPGETQYF . TRBV6-5 . TRBJ2-5
TGTGCCAGCAGCATGAGGGTCTATCAGCCCCAGCATTTT CASSMRVYQPQHF . TRBV6-1 few TRBJ1-5
TGTGCCAGCAGCCACGGCCCAGCGATACTAATAAACACCGGGGAGCTGTTTTTT CASSHGPAILINTGELFF . TRBV14 few TRBJ2-2
TGCGCCAGCAGCTTGGGACAGACAGGGCAGAATGAAAAACTGTTTTTT CASSLGQTGQNEKLFF TRBD1 TRBV5-1 . TRBJ1-4
TGTGCCAGCAGCGTAGCTACGGGGAACACTGAAGCTTTCTTT CASSVATGNTEAFF . TRBV9 few TRBJ1-1
TGTGCCACCAGACAGGGAGGCTCACCCCTCCACTTT CATRQGGSPLHF . TRBV24-1 few TRBJ1-6
TGCGCCAGCAGCCAAGTCGGACAGGGGGCTGAAAAACTGTTTTTT CASSQVGQGAEKLFF TRBD1 TRBV4-1 . TRBJ1-4
TGTGCCAGCAGGCTACTAGGGGGCGTACAAGAGACCCAGTACTTC CASRLLGGVQETQYF TRBD1 TRBV6-2/TRBV6-3 . TRBJ2-5